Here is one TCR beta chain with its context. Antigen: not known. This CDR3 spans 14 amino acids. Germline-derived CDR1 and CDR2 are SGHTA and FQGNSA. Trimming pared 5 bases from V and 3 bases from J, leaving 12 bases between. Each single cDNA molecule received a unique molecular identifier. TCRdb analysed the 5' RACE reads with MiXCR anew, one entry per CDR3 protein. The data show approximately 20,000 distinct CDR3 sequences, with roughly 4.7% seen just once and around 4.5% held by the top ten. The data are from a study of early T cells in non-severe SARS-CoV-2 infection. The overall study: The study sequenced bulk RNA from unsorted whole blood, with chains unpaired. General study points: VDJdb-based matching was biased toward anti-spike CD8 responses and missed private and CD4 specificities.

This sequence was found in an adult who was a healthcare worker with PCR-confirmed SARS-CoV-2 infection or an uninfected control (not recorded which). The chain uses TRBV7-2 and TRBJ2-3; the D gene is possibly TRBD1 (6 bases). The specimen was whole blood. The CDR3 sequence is CASSPTGWTDTQYF. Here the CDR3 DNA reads TGTGCCAGCAGCCCCACAGGGTGGACAGATACGCAGTATTTT.